The T cell receptor beta chain under discussion was sequenced for a study of cytomegalovirus exposure and HLA in healthy donors. About the research overall: Researchers found that approximately 85% of over 350 genotyped donors fell within the Caucasian-associated ancestry cluster. General study findings and limits: Follow-up analysis later connected one missense variant in DCLRE1C with trimming of TCR beta V- and J-genes.

Of note for this clone: What it recognizes is unknown.

Trimming shortened V by 2 bases and J by 4 bases, and 14 bases separated the two germline ends. The CDR3 has 15 amino acids. Germline V lookup: CDR1 MNHEY, CDR2 SMNVEV (reference sequence). A multiplex PCR was run with 60 Vbeta primers and 13 Jbeta primers. Measured with immunoSEQ multiplex PCR; TCRdb has only the in-frame clones, and not every one. The data hold roughly 160,000 clones, with 75% to 80% observed a single time. The chain is built from TRBV27 and TRBJ1-2, with D possibly being TRBD1 (5 bases). Sample: PBMCs. The TCR originated in a man aged 50 to 59 in good health and CMV-seropositive. The DNA for the CDR3 is TGTGCCAGCAGTTTACGGGGGGGAGTTATCTATGGCTACACCTTC. Protein: CASSLRGGVIYGYTF.